This TCR beta chain was recovered during a study of low-dose radiotherapy and immunotherapy resistance in tumors. With TRAV- and TRBV-specific primers, first-strand cDNA was made, covering the alpha and beta chains. With a constant-region primer and a V-primer adapter, TCRs were subjected to roughly 18 PCR cycles of amplification. TCRdb fed the reads into MiXCR, producing one record per CDR3 protein. Altogether 65,000 to 100,000 distinct CDR3 sequences are present, over 15% being singletons, with the ten largest covering 2.8%. This CDR3 is 13 amino acids long. Germline CDR1 is SGHAT and CDR2 is FQNNGV. The V gene lost 7 bases and the J gene lost 10 bases, with 20 bases spanning the gap. Sample time point: before trial treatment. There are many counts of this clonotype.

The sample was PBMCs, taken before treatment. The chain carries TRBV11-2 and TRBJ2-7, with D perhaps TRBD2 (6 bases). The TCR comes from a male donor with prostate cancer. CDR3: CASTGTVLTSQYF. CDR3 sequence (DNA): TGTGCCAGCACCGGGACTGTACTTACGAGCCAGTACTTC.